The source of this TCR beta chain is a study of blood T cell repertoires in COVID-19. Study as a whole: Acute and convalescent COVID-19 samples came from the United States, Italy and Spain. From T cells, B-cell-depleted T cells, or PBMCs came the material, which was cDNA or gDNA.

CDR1 is WSHSY, CDR2 SAAADI, per germline. There are 16 residues in the CDR3. V lost 4 bases, J lost 0 bases, and 13 bases lay in between. Authors' processing steps: By means of reference gene primer amplification, nucleated cell counts were estimated. This table comes from immunoSEQ multiplex PCR, and its TCRdb copy is limited to in-frame clones, with some not included. That table supplies the V and J calls and clone size; D and trimming were determined from the DNA. The data show 100,000 to 150,000 clones, 65% to 90% seen once. This TCR was recovered from a woman of 80 years or more with acute or convalescent COVID-19. The sample consisted of peripheral blood. V usage is TRBV10-2 and J usage is TRBJ1-3; D is unclear. The CDR3 loop reads CASSAHQLNSGNTIYF. In nucleotides, the CDR3 is TGCGCCAGCAGTGCGCATCAACTGAACTCTGGAAACACCATATATTTT.